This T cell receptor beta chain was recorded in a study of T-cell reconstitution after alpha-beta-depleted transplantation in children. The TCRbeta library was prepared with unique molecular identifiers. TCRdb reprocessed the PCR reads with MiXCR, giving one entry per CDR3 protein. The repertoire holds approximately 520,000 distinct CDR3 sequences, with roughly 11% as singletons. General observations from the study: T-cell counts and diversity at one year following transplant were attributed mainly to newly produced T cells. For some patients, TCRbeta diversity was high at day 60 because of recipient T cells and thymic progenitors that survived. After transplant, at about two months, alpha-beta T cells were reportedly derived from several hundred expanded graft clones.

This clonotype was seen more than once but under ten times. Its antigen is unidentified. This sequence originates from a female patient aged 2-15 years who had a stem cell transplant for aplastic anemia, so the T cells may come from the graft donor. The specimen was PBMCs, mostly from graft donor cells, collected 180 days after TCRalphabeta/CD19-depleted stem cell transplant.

The CDR3 DNA reads as TGCGCCAGCAGCCAAAGTTGGGGGGGCCCCAGCTCCTACAATGAGCAGTTCTTC. Protein: CASSQSWGGPSSYNEQFF. The chain carries TRBV4-1 and TRBJ2-1, with a weak D call TRBD2 (7 bases). This CDR3 region has 18 residues. Trimming cost V 2 bases and J 0 bases, with 17 bases left between them. CDR1 MGHRA and CDR2 YSYEKL come from the germline V gene.